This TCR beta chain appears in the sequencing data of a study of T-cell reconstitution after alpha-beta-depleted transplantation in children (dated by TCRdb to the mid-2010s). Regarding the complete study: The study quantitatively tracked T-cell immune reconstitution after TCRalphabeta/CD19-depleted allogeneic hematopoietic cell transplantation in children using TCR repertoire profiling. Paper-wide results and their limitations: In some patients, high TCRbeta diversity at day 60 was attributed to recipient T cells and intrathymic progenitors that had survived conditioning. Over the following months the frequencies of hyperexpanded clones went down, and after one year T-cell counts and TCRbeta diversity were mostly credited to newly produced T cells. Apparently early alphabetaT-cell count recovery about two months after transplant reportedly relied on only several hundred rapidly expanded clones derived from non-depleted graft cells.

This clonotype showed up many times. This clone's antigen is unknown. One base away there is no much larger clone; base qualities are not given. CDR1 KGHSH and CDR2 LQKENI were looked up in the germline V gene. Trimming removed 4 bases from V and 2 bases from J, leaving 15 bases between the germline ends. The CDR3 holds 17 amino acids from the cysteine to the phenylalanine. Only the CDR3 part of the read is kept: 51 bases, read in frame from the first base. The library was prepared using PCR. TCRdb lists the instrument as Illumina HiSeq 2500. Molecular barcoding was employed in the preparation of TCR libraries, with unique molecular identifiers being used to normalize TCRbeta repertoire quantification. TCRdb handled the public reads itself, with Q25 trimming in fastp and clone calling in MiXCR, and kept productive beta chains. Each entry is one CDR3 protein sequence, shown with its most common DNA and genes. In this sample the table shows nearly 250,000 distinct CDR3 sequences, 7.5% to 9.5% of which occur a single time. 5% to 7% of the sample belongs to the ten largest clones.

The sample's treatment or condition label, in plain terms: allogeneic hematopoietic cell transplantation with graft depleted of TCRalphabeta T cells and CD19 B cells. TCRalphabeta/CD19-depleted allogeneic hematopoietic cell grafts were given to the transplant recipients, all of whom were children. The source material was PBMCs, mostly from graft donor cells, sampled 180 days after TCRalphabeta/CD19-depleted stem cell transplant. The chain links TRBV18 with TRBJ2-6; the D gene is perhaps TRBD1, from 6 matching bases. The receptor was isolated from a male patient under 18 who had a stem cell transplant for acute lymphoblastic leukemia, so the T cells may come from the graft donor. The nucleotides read TGTGCCAGCTCACTGCAGTCCCCAGGGGCTGGGGCCAACGTCCTGACTTTC. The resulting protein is CASSLQSPGAGANVLTF.